This T cell receptor (beta chain) was documented in a study of shared clonotypes between healthy human individuals. Study at large: Participating donors consisted of two women and a few men aged 18 to 49. Donors had three CD4 naive, three CD4 memory, two CD8 naive and one CD8 memory plate apiece. Broader study findings: Researchers sampled blood only, noting tissue repertoires likely differ. Shared across a few donors were 4% to 6% of the naive CD4 clonotypes.

Profiled with immunoSEQ multiplex PCR; TCRdb holds only in-frame clones, not every one. This sample carries 800,000 or so clones, around 96% of them seen once, and the ten largest clones take about 0.25%. Naive-designated CD8 cells lacked CD45RO, were positively enriched for CCR7, and omitted terminally differentiated effector memory CD45RA+ cells. About this clone: Its target is not known.

The sample consisted of naive CD8+ T cells sorted from blood. This TCR was recovered from a man aged 30-40 years in good health.

The CDR3 DNA is TGCGCCAGCAGGGTCCGTCCGACGGCCCAAGAGACCCAGTACTTC. This sequence encodes CASRVRPTAQETQYF. The V call is TRBV5-1, the J call TRBJ2-5; D call uncertain. V lost 5 bases, J lost 1 base, and 15 bases lay in between. The CDR3 is made up of 15 amino acids. The germline gives CDR1 SGHRS, CDR2 YFSETQ. The whole variable domain, filled in from reference TRBV5-1 and TRBJ2-5, reads KAGVTQTPRYLIKTRGQQVTLSCSPISGHRSVSWYQQTPGQGLQFLFEYFSETQRNKGNFPGRFSGRQFSNSRSEMNVSTLELGDSALYLCASRVRPTAQETQYFGPGTRLLVL.